This TCR beta chain was retrieved from a study of identical twins. Study-level findings and limits: Modelling approaches yielded underestimates of out-of-frame TCR alpha sharing between monozygotic twins. Possibly, invariant MAIT and iNKT cells partly confounded zero-insertion analyses.

The CDR3 is 14 residues long. CDR1 ENHRY and CDR2 SYGVKD come from the germline V gene. With V trimmed by 11 bases and J by 3 bases, 10 bases remained unmatched. This clonotype occurred many times. Its specificity is not known. Via MiXCR, TCRdb re-called the 5' RACE reads, giving one row per CDR3 protein. The table records 500,000 or so distinct CDR3 sequences, about 13% of them present only once. This sample was also put to use in a study of yellow fever vaccine responses in identical twins.

The chain employs TRBV10-3 and TRBJ1-5; 7 bases line up with TRBD1. Sample: CD4+ T cells sorted from blood. This sequence originates from a woman aged 18-29 years in good health. The CDR3 DNA is TGTGCCGCCTCGGGAACAGGGGACAATCAGCCCCAGCATTTT. Its translation: CAASGTGDNQPQHF.